One sample yielded the 4 T cell receptor beta chains listed below, sequenced in a study of shared clonotypes between healthy human individuals. The protocol was immunoSEQ multiplex PCR, while the TCRdb copy is restricted to in-frame clones and leaves out a portion. This sample has around 690,000 clones, with about nine tenths found just once. Sequences were obtained from memory CD8+ T cells from PBMCs. The subset: CD45RO+ cells pooled with CCR7-negative TemRA cells. The origin of the receptors is a young man in good health. Some clones in this sample may be carry-over from other donors' samples.

The chain recombines TRBV5-3 with TRBJ2-5, with 7 bases fitting TRBD2. TRBV5-3 is recorded as an ORF, its role being uncertain. The J segment lost 3 bases and the V segment lost 3 bases, leaving 14 bases of the junction unmatched. The CDR3 totals 17 residues. CDR3 amino acids: CARSSESTLAVEETQYF. The CDR3 bases are TGTGCCAGAAGCTCGGAATCGACGCTAGCGGTCGAAGAGACCCAGTACTTC.

The chain recombines TRBV28 with TRBJ1-5; D remains unclear. Germline lookup yields CDR1 MDHEN and CDR2 SYDVKM. This CDR3 has 12 amino acids. Trimming took off 6 bases at V and 9 bases at J, with 12 bases between the two ends. CDR3 nucleotides: TGTGCCAGCAGGAACTATGGGCGGCCCCAGCATTTT. Residues: CASRNYGRPQHF.

This chain joins TRBV5-1 and TRBJ2-2; the match to TRBD1 covers 12 bases. V was clipped by 0 bases and J by 5 bases; unmatched bases: 8. The germline gives CDR1 SGHRS, CDR2 YFSETQ. The CDR3 spans 18 residues. CDR3 protein: CASSLAGTGGVWTGELFF. The CDR3 DNA sequence: TGCGCCAGCAGCTTGGCAGGGACAGGGGGCGTATGGACCGGGGAGCTGTTTTTT.

The rearrangement joins TRBV27 to TRBJ2-7, with D possibly called TRBD1 or TRBD2 (6 bases each). CDR1 is MNHEY, CDR2 SMNVEV, per germline (reference sequence). Trimming cost V 5 bases and J 3 bases, with 29 bases left between them. The CDR3 totals 19 residues. CDR3: CASSPGARGGPPLGYEQYF. As DNA, the CDR3 is TGTGCCAGCAGTCCGGGGGCCCGTGGGGGACCTCCTTTAGGCTACGAGCAGTACTTC.